A selection of T cell receptor beta chains follows, all from one sample in a study of T cell clusters in autoimmune cytopenias. One entry per CDR3 protein, without DNA, is what TCRdb gives after re-calling the multiplex PCR reads. This sample contains 9,500 to 11,000 distinct CDR3 sequences. These data are also associated with another study on T cell repertoires in aging, cancer and after chemotherapy.

Material: peripheral blood. The receptor source for this set is a human donor in good health. The CDR3 runs from the conserved cysteine through the conserved F or W. Each record gives: J gene, V gene, clone size, CDR3 protein. Where a row states a size, it is once, few, many or the class of an expanded clone; other rows omit it.

TRBJ2-5 | TRBV20-1 | medium-sized | CSATLFRGHQETQYF
TRBJ2-6 | TRBV20-1 | medium-sized | CSAPAFPGANVLTF
TRBJ2-3 | TRBV25-1 | - | CASTRSGGAYTDTQYF
TRBJ2-7 | TRBV6-5 | medium-sized | CASTQGGEVNEQYF
TRBJ2-5 | TRBV7-9 | - | CASSSTVAQETQYF
TRBJ2-3 | TRBV20-1 | medium-sized | CSAYYAPTSVGTQYF
TRBJ1-4 | TRBV7-9 | - | CASSGGQGRLLNEKLFF
TRBJ2-3 | TRBV12-3/TRBV12-4 | - | CASSSGLAGGSSTDTQYF
TRBJ1-6 | TRBV30 | medium-sized | CAWSVPSSANYNSPLHF
TRBJ2-7 | TRBV6-1 | - | CASRPTGATNSYEQYF
TRBJ2-5 | TRBV30 | - | CAWSDIKTQYF
TRBJ2-1 | TRBV5-1 | - | CASSAIGYEQFF
TRBJ1-2 | TRBV11-2 | - | CASSPRTGIYSYTF
TRBJ2-3 | TRBV28 | - | CASRKTGVDTQYF
TRBJ2-5 | TRBV19 | medium-sized | CASNQGTLKETQYF
TRBJ2-3 | TRBV18 | - | CASSITGVQDTQYF
TRBJ2-3 | TRBV7-9 | - | CASSFTISTDTQYF
TRBJ2-7 | TRBV6-6 | medium-sized | CASRLGQSLYEQYF
TRBJ2-7 | TRBV6-6 | medium-sized | CASRLGQNFYEQYF
TRBJ2-1 | TRBV27 | medium-sized | CASRRRTEGEQFF
TRBJ1-5 | TRBV6-1 | - | CASRRTDQPQHF
TRBJ1-1 | TRBV28 | - | CASRTRELGDTEAFF
TRBJ2-7 | TRBV10-3 | - | CAISFSAGGEQYF
TRBJ1-3 | TRBV7-2 | - | CASSLVSFSGNTIYF
TRBJ1-6 | TRBV5-1 | - | CASSLSGDGPPLHF
TRBJ2-7 | TRBV5-1 | - | CASRGGEATTYEQYF
TRBJ1-3 | TRBV7-9 | medium-sized | CASRRGQGNTIYF
TRBJ1-2 | TRBV6-5 | medium-sized | CASRPQGRGYTF
TRBJ2-5 | TRBV28 | - | CASSSGQGQETQYF
TRBJ2-3 | TRBV7-9 | - | CASSGVTGGGTDTQYF
TRBJ2-7 | TRBV11-2 | - | CASSPVGHEQYF
TRBJ2-2 | TRBV6-6 | medium-sized | CASSPSPGELFF
TRBJ2-5 | TRBV5-5 | - | CASSWLLAGRRETQYF
TRBJ1-2 | TRBV5-8 | - | CASSLPPNYGYTF
TRBJ2-7 | TRBV5-1 | - | CASSLGLVSYEQYF
TRBJ1-1 | TRBV5-6 | - | CASTFGGTGGTEAFF